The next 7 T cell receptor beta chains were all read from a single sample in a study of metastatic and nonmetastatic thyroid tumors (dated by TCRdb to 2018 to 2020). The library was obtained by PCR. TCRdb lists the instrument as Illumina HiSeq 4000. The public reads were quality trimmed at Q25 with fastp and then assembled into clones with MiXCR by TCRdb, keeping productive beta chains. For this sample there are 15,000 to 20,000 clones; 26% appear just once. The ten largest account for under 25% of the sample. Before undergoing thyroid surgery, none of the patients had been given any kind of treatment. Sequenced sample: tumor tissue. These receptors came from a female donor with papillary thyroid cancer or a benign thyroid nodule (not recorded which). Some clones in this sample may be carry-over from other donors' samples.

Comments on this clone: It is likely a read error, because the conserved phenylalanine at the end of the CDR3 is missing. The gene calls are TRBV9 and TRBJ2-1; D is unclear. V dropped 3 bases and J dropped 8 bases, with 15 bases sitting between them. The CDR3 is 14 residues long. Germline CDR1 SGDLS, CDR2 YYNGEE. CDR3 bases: TGTGCCAGCAGCGGGTTGGGCCTCGTGGATGAGCAGTTCCTC. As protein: CASSGLGLVDEQFL.

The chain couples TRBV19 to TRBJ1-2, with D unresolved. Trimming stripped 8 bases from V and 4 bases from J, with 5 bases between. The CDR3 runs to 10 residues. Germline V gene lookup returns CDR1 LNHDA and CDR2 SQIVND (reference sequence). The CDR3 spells CASQGYGYTF. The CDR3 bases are TGTGCCAGTCAAGGCTATGGCTACACCTTC. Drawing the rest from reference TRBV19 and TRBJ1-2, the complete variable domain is DGGITQSPKYLFRKEGQNVTLSCEQNLNHDAMYWYRQDPGQGLRLIYYSQIVNDFQKGDIAEGYSVSREKKESFPLTVTSAQKNPTAFYLCASQGYGYTFGSGTRLTVV.

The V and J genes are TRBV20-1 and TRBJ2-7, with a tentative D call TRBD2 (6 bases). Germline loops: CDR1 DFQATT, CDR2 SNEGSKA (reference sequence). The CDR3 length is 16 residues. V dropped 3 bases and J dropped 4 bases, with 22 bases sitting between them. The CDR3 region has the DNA TGCAGTGCTAGCATAACCGTGGCTATCGGGAGTTACGAGCAGTACTTC. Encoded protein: CSASITVAIGSYEQYF.

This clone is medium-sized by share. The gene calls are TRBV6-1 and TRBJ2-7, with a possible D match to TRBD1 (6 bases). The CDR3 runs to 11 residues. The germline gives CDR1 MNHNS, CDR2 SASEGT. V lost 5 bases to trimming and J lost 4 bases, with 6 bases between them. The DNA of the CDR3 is TGTGCCAGCAGTACAGGGTACGAGCAGTACTTC. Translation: CASSTGYEQYF.

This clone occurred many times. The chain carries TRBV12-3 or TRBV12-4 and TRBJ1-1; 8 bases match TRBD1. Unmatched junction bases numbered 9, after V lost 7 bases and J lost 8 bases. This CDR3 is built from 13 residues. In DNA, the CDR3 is TGTGCCAGCACCCGGCAGGGGGCGTGGGAAGCTTTCTTT. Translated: CASTRQGAWEAFF.

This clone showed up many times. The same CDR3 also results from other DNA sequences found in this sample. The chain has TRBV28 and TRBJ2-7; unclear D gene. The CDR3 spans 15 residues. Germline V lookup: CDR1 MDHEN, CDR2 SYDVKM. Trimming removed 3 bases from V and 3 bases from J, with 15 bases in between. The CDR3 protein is CASSLDDPGYYEQYF. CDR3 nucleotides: TGTGCCAGCAGTTTGGACGACCCGGGTTACTACGAGCAGTACTTC.

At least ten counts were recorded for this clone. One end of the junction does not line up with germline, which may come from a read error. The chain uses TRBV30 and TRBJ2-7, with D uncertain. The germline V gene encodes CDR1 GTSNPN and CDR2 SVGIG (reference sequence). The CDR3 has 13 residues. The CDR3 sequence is CAWRPGPIYGQYF. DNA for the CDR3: TGTGCCTGGAGGCCTGGGCCGATCTACGGGCAGTACTTC.